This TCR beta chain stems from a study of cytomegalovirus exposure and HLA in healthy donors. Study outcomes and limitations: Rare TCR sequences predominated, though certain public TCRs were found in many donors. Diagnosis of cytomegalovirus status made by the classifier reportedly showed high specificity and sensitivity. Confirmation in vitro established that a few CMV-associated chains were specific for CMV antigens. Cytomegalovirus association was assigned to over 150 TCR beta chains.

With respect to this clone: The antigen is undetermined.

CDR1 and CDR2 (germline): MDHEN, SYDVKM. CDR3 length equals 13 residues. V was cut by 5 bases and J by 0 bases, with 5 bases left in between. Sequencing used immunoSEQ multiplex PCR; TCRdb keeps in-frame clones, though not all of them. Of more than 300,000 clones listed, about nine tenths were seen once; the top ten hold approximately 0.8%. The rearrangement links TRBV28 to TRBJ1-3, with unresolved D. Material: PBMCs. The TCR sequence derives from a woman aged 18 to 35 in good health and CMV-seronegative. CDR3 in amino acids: CASSRGSGNTIYF. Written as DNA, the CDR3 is TGTGCCAGCAGTCGCGGCTCTGGAAACACCATATATTTT.